These T cell receptor beta chains were read from a single sample in a study of graft-versus-host responses after intestinal transplantation. For these TCRs, the target antigens are not known. The data were produced by immunoSEQ multiplex PCR, yet TCRdb's version contains in-frame clones alone and is incomplete. Among about 100,000 clones listed, roughly 87% were seen once. The specimen was unstimulated CD4+ T cells sorted from spleen or lymph node cells, collected before transplant. These receptors were obtained from a human donor who was the organ donor for an intestinal transplant. Both conserved end residues are part of each CDR3. D genes are given only for firm matches. A clone size is listed for some rows: how often the clone was seen (once, few, many), or a class if it is expanded.

TGTGCCAGCAGCCGAGAGCAGGGGAGCGAGCAGTTCTTC CASSREQGSEQFF . TRBJ2-1 TRBV7-6 .
TGTGCCAGCAGCTTAGACCACGGGACAAGTATCTCCTACGAGCAGTACTTC CASSLDHGTSISYEQYF once TRBJ2-7 TRBV11-2 .
TGCGCCAGCAGCTCCACCGGGACAATCACCGGGGAGCTGTTTTTT CASSSTGTITGELFF . TRBJ2-2 TRBV5-1 .
TGTGCCAGCAACGAAGTAAGAAGTTTAACAGGGGTGGGCGAAAAACTGTTTTTT CASNEVRSLTGVGEKLFF . TRBJ1-4 TRBV21-1 .
TGTGCCAGCAGCCTCGAATACAGGGTCACCTACGAGCAGTACTTC CASSLEYRVTYEQYF . TRBJ2-7 TRBV6-5 .
TGTGCCAGCAGCTTAGTCGAGGGAAGGGACATACCGCGCGAGCAGTACTTC CASSLVEGRDIPREQYF . TRBJ2-7 TRBV7-9 .
TGTGCCAGTAGTATTGGCAGGTGGAACAATGAGCAGTTCTTC CASSIGRWNNEQFF . TRBJ2-1 TRBV19 .
TGTGCCAGCAGATCCGGGGGGGAAAATCAGCCCCAGCATTTT CASRSGGENQPQHF . TRBJ1-5 TRBV28 .
TGTGCCTGGAGTCGCGGGGGCGCGGGAATAGGCTATGGCTACACCTTC CAWSRGGAGIGYGYTF . TRBJ1-2 TRBV30 .
TGTGCCAGCAGGGCGTCAGGGGCAAGCGAGCAGTACTTC CASRASGASEQYF . TRBJ2-7 TRBV28 .
TGTGCCAGCTCACCTCCGACAGGACAACTCAACTCCTACGAGCAGTACTTC CASSPPTGQLNSYEQYF few TRBJ2-7 TRBV18 .
TGTGCCTCGTACAGGGGCTTAGGAAACACCATATATTTT CASYRGLGNTIYF once TRBJ1-3 TRBV6-1 TRBD1
TGTGCCAGCAGTCGGGCGGGGCACAGCTCCTACAATGAGCAGTTCTTC CASSRAGHSSYNEQFF . TRBJ2-1 TRBV14 .
TGTGCCAGCAGTTACCAGGGGTTGGAAGGCTACACCTTC CASSYQGLEGYTF . TRBJ1-2 TRBV6-5 .
TGTACCTGGAGTAGGGCTTTCCTTTTTGAGGAGACCCAGTACTTC CTWSRAFLFEETQYF . TRBJ2-5 TRBV30 .
TGTGCCAGCAGCTTCCAAGGGGGAACCAAAAACATTCAGTACTTC CASSFQGGTKNIQYF . TRBJ2-4 TRBV7-2 .
TGCAGCGTTGAACAGAGAAACGAGCAGTACTTC CSVEQRNEQYF . TRBJ2-7 TRBV29-1 .
TGTGCCAGCTCACCCACCTTGGGGCGGGGAAGCACAGATACGCAGTATTTT CASSPTLGRGSTDTQYF . TRBJ2-3 TRBV18 .
TGTGCCAGCAGTCGACAGGAGATAATAGCCAAAAACATTCAGTACTTC CASSRQEIIAKNIQYF . TRBJ2-4 TRBV28 .
TGTGCCAGCAGTGAAGGGAGGGGGAACACTGAAGCTTTCTTT CASSEGRGNTEAFF . TRBJ1-1 TRBV2 .
TGTGCCTGGAGGAGAGGAGGGGGGCCCCCGTCGGAGCCCCAGCATTTT CAWRRGGGPPSEPQHF . TRBJ1-5 TRBV30 .
TGTGCCAGCAGCTCGGGGTTCCAGAACACAGATACGCAGTATTTT CASSSGFQNTDTQYF . TRBJ2-3 TRBV11-2 .
TGTGCCACCAGCACCCCAGGAGGAGAGCAGTACTTC CATSTPGGEQYF . TRBJ2-7 TRBV15 .
TGTGCCTGGAGTTTGGACAGCAATCAGCCCCAGCATTTT CAWSLDSNQPQHF few TRBJ1-5 TRBV30 .
TGTGCCAGCAGCCAATCCACCGAGCAGTACTTC CASSQSTEQYF . TRBJ2-7 TRBV5-6 .
TGTGCCAGCAGTCCCACCTTCCCTGGGTACTTC CASSPTFPGYF . TRBJ2-7 TRBV27 .
TGTGCCAGCAGTTACGATGGACAGCCACCCCTCCACTTT CASSYDGQPPLHF few TRBJ1-6 TRBV6-5 .
TGTGCCAGCAGTTCGCCAGGACAGCCCCAGCATTTT CASSSPGQPQHF . TRBJ1-5 TRBV6-1 .
TGTGCCAGTTGCCCGACGGGACCCAATCGTAAACTGTTTTTT CASCPTGPNRKLFF . TRBJ1-4 TRBV19 .
TGTGCCAGCAGCCTCGAGTCCGGGACAGTTAGAGCCAAAAACATTCAGTACTTC CASSLESGTVRAKNIQYF . TRBJ2-4 TRBV7-9 TRBD1
TGTGCCAGCAGCCCAGGGGGCACTAATGAAAAACTGTTTTTT CASSPGGTNEKLFF . TRBJ1-4 TRBV7-7 TRBD1
TGTGCCTGGAGCGTGGGGGGCTTCGGAGGCTACACCTTC CAWSVGGFGGYTF once TRBJ1-2 TRBV30 .
TGTGCCAGCAGTTTTGGCGGGGACTACTACGAGCAGTACTTC CASSFGGDYYEQYF . TRBJ2-7 TRBV28 TRBD2
TGCGCCAGCAGACAAGAACAGGGGCTGAACACTGAAGCTTTCTTT CASRQEQGLNTEAFF . TRBJ1-1 TRBV5-1 TRBD1
TGTGCCAGCAGCCAAGAACAGGGTAACTATGGCTACACCTTC CASSQEQGNYGYTF . TRBJ1-2 TRBV14 .
TGCGCCAGCAGCTTGGGACAGGATGTTAATGAGCAGTTCTTC CASSLGQDVNEQFF . TRBJ2-1 TRBV5-1 .
TGCGCCAGCAGCTTGGCGGCGACTGTTGTTAACACCGGGGAGCTGTTTTTT CASSLAATVVNTGELFF . TRBJ2-2 TRBV5-1 .
TGTGCCAGCAGCCTCCACGGGGGGGCGAACACCGGGGAGCTGTTTTTT CASSLHGGANTGELFF . TRBJ2-2 TRBV7-3 TRBD2
TGTGCCAGCAGCGTAACAGGGGACAATCAGCCCCAGCATTTT CASSVTGDNQPQHF . TRBJ1-5 TRBV9 TRBD1
TGCGCCAGCAGGATGTCCCCGGTCTCGAACACTGAAGCTTTCTTT CASRMSPVSNTEAFF . TRBJ1-1 TRBV5-1 .
TGCGCCAGCTTCAGGGAGTTGAGGGAAAAACTGTTTTTT CASFRELREKLFF . TRBJ1-4 TRBV23-1 .
TGTGCCAGCAGTTTAGGGGGGGGAGGTCGTGAGCAGTTCTTC CASSLGGGGREQFF once TRBJ2-1 TRBV28 TRBD2